This TCR beta chain was identified during a study of T cell responses to AZD1222 COVID-19 vaccine. Overall study results and limits: Clonal diversity was possibly underestimated; the donors were predominantly white British and more often female. Variant regions that are unmutated are reportedly the target of nearly half of spike-specific TCRs. Dominant at 160-218 and 743-854, vaccine-associated CD4 TCRs also spanned spike.

The CDR3 runs to 15 residues. Losses at the gene ends were 3 bases for V and 0 bases for J; bases not matched to a gene: 3. Per the germline V gene, CDR1 is SQVTM and CDR2 is ANQGSEA. Here immunoSEQ multiplex PCR was the method, and the copy in TCRdb shows in-frame clones only, minus some. The table includes about 81,000 clones, approximately 90% detected once. To note about this clone: No antigen is known for it.

Second-dose intervals near 4 or 12 weeks were combined. The sample was peripheral blood, taken 28 days after the second AZD1222 dose. The rearrangement joins TRBV29-1 to TRBJ2-1; 9 bases align to TRBD2. This clonotype was sampled from an adult who received the AZD1222 COVID-19 vaccine. CDR3 nucleotides: TGCAGCGTTGACTGGCGGGGGGGCTCCTACAATGAGCAGTTCTTC. Amino acids: CSVDWRGGSYNEQFF.